The 13 T cell receptor beta chains given below trace back to one sample, sequenced in a study of cytomegalovirus exposure and HLA in healthy donors. The primer mix had 60 Vbeta and 13 Jbeta primers. Assay: immunoSEQ multiplex PCR; the TCRdb copy retains only in-frame clones and omits some. The sample records 150,000 to 200,000 clones, 80% to 85% being singletons. Input material: PBMCs. These receptors came from a human donor in good health.

This clone was seen a handful of times. The chain links TRBV25-1 to TRBJ1-4, with a tentative D call TRBD1 (6 bases). V gave up 5 bases and J gave up 4 bases, with 17 bases separating them. CDR3 size: 16 residues. The germline V gene encodes CDR1 MGHDK and CDR2 SYGVNS. The CDR3 is CASSNRDIGSNEKLFF. The CDR3 bases are TGTGCCAGCAGTAACAGGGATATAGGGAGTAATGAAAAACTGTTTTTT.

This clone was counted a few times. The chain has TRBV6-5 and TRBJ1-6, with TRBD1 matching over 10 bases. Germline V gives CDR1 MNHEY, CDR2 SVGAGI. CDR3 size: 15 residues. V gave up 6 bases and J gave up 11 bases; unmatched junction bases: 10. DNA of the CDR3: TGTGCCAGCAGGGACCCGGGACAGGGGTTGACACCCCTCCACTTT. It translates to CASRDPGQGLTPLHF.

This clone was observed once. This chain connects TRBV10-3 to TRBJ1-4; D might be TRBD1 (5 bases). CDR3 size: 12 residues. Trimming pared 5 bases from V and 5 bases from J, leaving 6 bases between. The germline V gene encodes CDR1 ENHRY and CDR2 SYGVKD. This CDR3 is CAISKGNEKLFF. CDR3 coding DNA: TGTGCCATCAGTAAGGGGAATGAAAAACTGTTTTTT.

This clone showed up just once. The rearrangement joins TRBV2 to TRBJ2-7; D perhaps matches TRBD2 (6 bases). Deletions cut 2 bases from V and 0 bases from J, with 14 bases between. Germline CDR1 reads SNHLY; CDR2 reads FYNNEI. The CDR3 consists of 16 residues. CDR3 region: CASSEKWYGSSYEQYF. CDR3 in DNA: TGTGCCAGCAGTGAAAAATGGTACGGGAGCTCCTACGAGCAGTACTTC.

The V and J genes are TRBV15 and TRBJ2-7, with 9 bases aligning to TRBD2. With V trimmed by 5 bases and J by 2 bases, 7 bases remained unmatched. CDR3 length: 15 residues. CDR1 is LNHNV, CDR2 YYDKDF, per germline (reference sequence). CDR3 sequence reads: CATSDGLAFPYEQYF. For the CDR3, the DNA is TGTGCCACCAGCGATGGACTAGCGTTTCCCTACGAGCAGTACTTC.

V gene TRBV5-4 combines with J gene TRBJ1-6; TRBD1 is a possible D gene (5 bases). V was pared by 2 bases and J by 6 bases, with 12 bases between. CDR1 is SGHNT, CDR2 YYREEE, per germline (reference sequence). The CDR3 consists of 15 residues. The CDR3 DNA reads TGTGCCAGCAGCTTCCAGGGCTTCGGTAATTCACCCCTCCACTTT. Its translation is CASSFQGFGNSPLHF. Looking up the rest from reference TRBV5-4 and TRBJ1-6 gives the full variable domain: ETGVTQSPTHLIKTRGQQVTLRCSSQSGHNTVSWYQQALGQGPQFIFQYYREEENGRGNFPPRFSGLQFPNYSSELNVNALELDDSALYLCASSFQGFGNSPLHFGNGTRLTVT.

There are a few counts of this clone. The V call is TRBV7-2, the J call TRBJ2-2, with D possibly matching TRBD1 (5 bases). The V gene lost 0 bases and the J gene lost 1 base, with 6 bases spanning the gap. This CDR3 is 15 amino acids long. Germline loops: CDR1 SGHTA, CDR2 FQGNSA. This chain's CDR3 is CASSLAQGNTGELFF. The DNA for the CDR3 is TGTGCCAGCAGCTTAGCGCAGGGGAACACCGGGGAGCTGTTTTTT.

The chain links TRBV4-3 to TRBJ2-7; 12 bases align to TRBD2. V shed 1 base and J 5 bases; nucleotides not matched to a gene: 3. The CDR3 totals 15 residues. The germline CDR1 and CDR2 sequences are LGHNA and YSLEER. CDR3 sequence: CASSQGLAGADEQYF. CDR3 nucleotide sequence: TGCGCCAGCAGCCAAGGACTAGCGGGGGCAGACGAGCAGTACTTC.

CDR3 amino acids: CASSPMGTDAFYGYTF. As DNA, the CDR3 is TGTGCCAGCAGTCCTATGGGGACAGATGCTTTCTATGGCTACACCTTC. The chain combines TRBV7-6 with TRBJ1-2; 7 bases agree with TRBD1. The germline gives CDR1 SGHVS, CDR2 FNYEAQ. The CDR3 consists of 16 residues. V shed 6 bases and J 4 bases; nucleotides not matched to a gene: 14.

The chain couples TRBV5-1 to TRBJ2-5, with TRBD2 matching over 12 bases. CDR1 SGHRS and CDR2 YFSETQ come from the germline V gene. The CDR3 has 16 amino acids. The V segment lost 1 base and the J segment 3 bases; nucleotides outside the gene matches: 4. CDR3 amino acids: CASSLWASGGEETQYF. The CDR3 bases are TGCGCCAGCAGCTTGTGGGCTAGCGGGGGGGAAGAGACCCAGTACTTC.

A single count supports this clone. The chain carries TRBV7-9 and TRBJ2-7; 10 nucleotides agree with TRBD1. V was clipped by 4 bases and J by 5 bases; unmatched bases: 8. This CDR3 is 15 amino acids long. Germline values: CDR1 SEHNR, CDR2 FQNEAQ (reference sequence). CDR3 sequence: CASSSRGQGEHEQYF. CDR3 bases: TGTGCCAGCAGCTCCCGAGGACAGGGGGAACACGAGCAGTACTTC.

The rearrangement uses TRBV6-4 and TRBJ1-6; possible D gene TRBD1, 5 bases. From germline, CDR1 is MRHNA and CDR2 SNTAGT. The CDR3 sequence is 14 residues long. V shed 6 bases and J shed 9 bases, with 15 bases lying between them. The CDR3 region is CASRRTFLGSPLHF. The CDR3, as DNA: TGTGCCAGCAGGCGGACATTTCTCGGTTCACCCCTCCACTTT.

This chain connects TRBV4-3 to TRBJ1-4, with a tentative D call TRBD1 (5 bases). V lost 2 bases, J lost 8 bases, and 18 bases lay in between. The CDR3 loop spans 16 amino acids. CDR1 LGHNA and CDR2 YSLEER come from the germline V gene. The CDR3 sequence: CASSQSPGTTMEKLFF. CDR3 bases: TGCGCCAGCAGCCAATCTCCCGGGACTACGATGGAAAAACTGTTTTTT.